The clone carrying this T cell receptor beta chain was detected ten times or more. Amplification of TCR beta CDR3 regions used RNA transcripts. The workflow started with a first-round RT-PCR run with HTBI primers and then moved on to a second-round multiplex PCR. TCRdb redid the calling of the multiplex PCR reads with MiXCR, one entry per CDR3 protein. The table records about 500,000 distinct CDR3 sequences, 14% of them present only once. These data come from a study of Graves' ophthalmopathy and Graves' hyperthyroidism. Study summary: Investigators collected peripheral blood at initial diagnosis, before any treatment was given.

Patients were left out if they had other autoimmune diseases, uncontrolled infections, pregnancy or lactation. Germline lookup yields CDR1 DFQATT and CDR2 SNEGSKA (reference sequence). The CDR3 totals 14 residues. The V gene end was trimmed by 1 base and the J gene end by 0 bases; junction bases not matched to a gene: 2. The receptor comes from a woman aged 25 to 45 with Graves' ophthalmopathy. V usage is TRBV20-1 and J usage is TRBJ1-1; TRBD1 matches 7 bases. Sequencing was carried out using blood. CDR3 bases: TGCAGTGCTAGAGGACAGGGTATGAACACTGAAGCTTTCTTT. Protein product: CSARGQGMNTEAFF.